Below, one T cell receptor (beta chain) is given with its context. No antigen is known for it. V lost 3 bases and J 1 base, leaving 12 bases between the germline ends. The CDR3 loop spans 16 amino acids. Per the germline V gene, CDR1 is LGHNA and CDR2 is YSLEER. TCRdb re-called the 5' RACE reads with MiXCR, one entry per CDR3 protein. Altogether approximately 260,000 distinct CDR3 sequences are present, under 15% being singletons, with the ten largest covering roughly 0.5%. These data belong to a study of T cells after yellow fever vaccination. Study findings and constraints: Bulk-population clonotypes that are abundant could appear as contaminants in FACS-sorted repertoires.

The chain employs TRBV4-3 and TRBJ2-2; a weak D match, TRBD2 (5 bases). The sequencing here drew on CD4+ T cells sorted from PBMCs, taken 45 days after the yellow fever booster vaccination. This TCR came from a man under 40 who received the YFV17D yellow fever vaccine. CDR3 bases: TGCGCCAGCAGCCACGAGCCCGGGAAGAACACCGGGGAGCTGTTTTTT. Its translation: CASSHEPGKNTGELFF.